The rows below give T cell receptor beta chains drawn from one sample of a study of T cell repertoires in cytomegalovirus infection. No cognate antigen is known for these TCRs. Using its own MiXCR run on the reads, TCRdb lists one record per CDR3 protein. The sample holds about 900,000 distinct CDR3 sequences, around 31% seen once. Sequences were derived from cultured CD8+ T cells from PBMCs, sampled from culture after CMV antigen stimulation. The source of these receptors is a human donor in good health (CMV status not recorded). Some clones in this sample may be carry-over from other donors' samples. CDR3s include the opening cysteine and the closing phenylalanine or tryptophan. D genes are given only for firm matches. Some rows mark clone size as missing; the rest say once, few, many or name a class of expanded clone.

TRBJ2-3	TRBV12-3/TRBV12-4	TRBD2	.	TGTGCCAGCAGGCCGGGACTAGCGGGGCCCACAGATACGCAGTATTTT	CASRPGLAGPTDTQYF
TRBJ2-1	TRBV6-4	TRBD2	.	TGTGCCAGGATAACCTCCGGGACTAGCGTGGTCAATGAGCAGTTCTTC	CARITSGTSVVNEQFF
TRBJ2-1	TRBV5-1	TRBD2	.	TGCGCCAGCAGCGCCTTAGCGGGGGGCGCTTACAATGAGCAGTTCTTC	CASSALAGGAYNEQFF
TRBJ2-3	TRBV27	.	few	TGTGCCAGCAGTCTCCCACCGGGACGCCGCACAGATACGCAGTATTTT	CASSLPPGRRTDTQYF
TRBJ1-6	TRBV7-3	.	.	TGTGCCAGCAGCTTAATGGGGGCTAATTCACCCATCCACTTT	CASSLMGANSPIHF
TRBJ2-7	TRBV5-6	.	few	TGTGCCAGCAGCTTGGGGGCAGGGTCGACTTACGAGCAGTACTTC	CASSLGAGSTYEQYF
TRBJ1-5	TRBV4-1	.	.	TGCGCCAGCAGCCTCGGAGGAGGGGCCACCTCTCCCAATCAGCCCCAGCATTTT	CASSLGGGATSPNQPQHF
TRBJ1-1	TRBV12-3/TRBV12-4	.	many	TGTGCCAGCAGCCAAGGGGGTTGGACTGAAGCTTTCTTT	CASSQGGWTEAFF
TRBJ2-7	TRBV7-6	.	few	TGTGCCAGCCGCCGGGCAAAGGGGGGGGACGAGCAGTACTTC	CASRRAKGGDEQYF
TRBJ2-7	TRBV7-2	TRBD1	many	TGTGCCAGCAGCTTACCGCCCGGGACAGGGGGCAGGGAGCAGTACTTC	CASSLPPGTGGREQYF
TRBJ2-1	TRBV6-6	.	few	TGTGCCAGCACCCCCTCAGGGGGGGGGCCGGTCCTCAGTGTCGATGAGCAGTTCTTC	CASTPSGGGPVLSVDEQFF
TRBJ1-5	TRBV28	TRBD1	.	TGTGCCAGCAGTTCGATCCACCCCCCAGACAGGGGGCGCGGAAGCAATCAGCCCCAGCATTTT	CASSSIHPPDRGRGSNQPQHF
TRBJ1-4	TRBV6-1	TRBD1	few	TGTGCCAGCAGTCTACGGGACAGGGCAAATGAAAAACTGTTTTTT	CASSLRDRANEKLFF
TRBJ1-1	TRBV29-1	TRBD1	.	TGCAGCGCCTGGACAGGGGAGGGTGGAGCTTTCTTT	CSAWTGEGGAFF
TRBJ1-5	TRBV29-1	.	.	TGCAGCGTTGAAGAGGAGAGCAATCAGCCCCAGCATTTT	CSVEEESNQPQHF
TRBJ2-2	TRBV5-1	.	few	TGCGCCAGCAGCTTGGGGTACCCTGCCCAGCCGGAGCTGTTTTTT	CASSLGYPAQPELFF
TRBJ1-4	TRBV5-6	.	.	TGTGCCAGCAGCTTGCGAGCGGCCGGACAGAATGAAAAACTGTTTTTT	CASSLRAAGQNEKLFF
TRBJ2-5	TRBV7-9	TRBD2	.	TGTGCCAGCAGCTTCGGGACTAGCGGGGATGAGACCCAGTACTTC	CASSFGTSGDETQYF
TRBJ1-2	TRBV6-5	.	few	TGTGCCACTCAGTTACGTGGGGACTTGGGCGGCTACACCTTC	CATQLRGDLGGYTF
TRBJ2-1	TRBV27	TRBD2	.	TGTGCCAGCAGTTTAAGGACTAGCGGGGGGGGTGGTTACAATGAGCAGTTCTTC	CASSLRTSGGGGYNEQFF
TRBJ1-1	TRBV13	.	.	TGTGCCAGCAGCCCCCGGACCTGGGGCACTGAAGCTTTCTTT	CASSPRTWGTEAFF
TRBJ2-5	TRBV4-2	.	few	TGTGCCAGCAGCCAACTGTCGGGGAAGCAAGAGACCCAGTACTTC	CASSQLSGKQETQYF
TRBJ1-3	TRBV28	TRBD1	once	TGTGCCAGCAGTTTTACCGGGACAGGGTCCGGAAACACCATATATTTT	CASSFTGTGSGNTIYF
TRBJ2-7	TRBV11-2	.	.	TGTGCCAGCAGCTTAAGGGCAGTCTACGAGCAGTACTTC	CASSLRAVYEQYF
TRBJ1-1	TRBV7-9	.	few	TGTGCCAGCAGCCCCCGAACCGCTGAAGCTTTCTTT	CASSPRTAEAFF
TRBJ2-1	TRBV6-5	.	.	TGTGCCAGCAGTTACTCGCGATCGGGTTGGGCCTACAATGAGCAGTTCTTC	CASSYSRSGWAYNEQFF
TRBJ2-1	TRBV27	TRBD1	.	TGTGCCAGCAGCCGGGGACAGCACAATGAGCTGTTCTTC	CASSRGQHNELFF
TRBJ1-3	TRBV4-1	.	.	TGCGCCAGCAGCCAAGATAGGGGAAACACCATATATTTT	CASSQDRGNTIYF
TRBJ1-1	TRBV27	.	few	TGTGCCAGCAGTTTATACGCAGGGGAGTACACTGAAGCTTTCTTT	CASSLYAGEYTEAFF
TRBJ1-1	TRBV19	.	few	TGTGCCAGTAGTATTGTCCGGACAGAGACTTTTACTGAAGCTTTCTTT	CASSIVRTETFTEAFF
TRBJ2-1	TRBV12-3/TRBV12-4	.	few	TGTGCCAGCAGTCCGGACGCTAGAGAGGTTGTGAATGAGCAGTTCTTC	CASSPDAREVVNEQFF
TRBJ1-5	TRBV19	.	.	TGTGCCAGTACCCTAGAAGGGTTGGATAGCAATCAGCCCCAGCATTTT	CASTLEGLDSNQPQHF
TRBJ1-1	TRBV4-3	.	.	TGCGCCAGCAGCCAAGAGCGGACAGCGAACACTGAAGCTTTCTTT	CASSQERTANTEAFF
TRBJ1-1	TRBV7-6	.	.	TGTGCCAGCAGCAAAGGGGGGGGGAACACTGAAGCTTTCTTT	CASSKGGGNTEAFF
TRBJ1-6	TRBV6-1	.	.	TGTGCCAGCAGTGAGCAGGGACAAAGGAATTCACCCCTCCACTTT	CASSEQGQRNSPLHF
TRBJ2-1	TRBV7-2	TRBD2	many	TGTGCCAGCAGCTTCCGGAGTGTGATAGCGGGGGGGCTGAGCTCCTACAATGAGCAGTTCTTC	CASSFRSVIAGGLSSYNEQFF
TRBJ1-1	TRBV24-1	TRBD1	.	TGTGCCACCAGGTCGAGGAAAGGGGACAGTGCTTTCTTT	CATRSRKGDSAFF
TRBJ1-1	TRBV6-5	.	many	TGTGCCAGCAGTTACCAACAAGGTGGGGCTGAAGCTTTCTTT	CASSYQQGGAEAFF
TRBJ1-1	TRBV6-1	.	.	TGTGCCAGCAGTTATGGGGTAGGCGCTGAAGCTTTCTTT	CASSYGVGAEAFF
TRBJ2-7	TRBV5-4	.	few	TGTGCCAGCAGCTTGTTCAACGAGCAGTACTTC	CASSLFNEQYF
TRBJ1-1	TRBV13	.	.	TGTGCCAGCAGCGTAATAACAGGGTACACTGAAGCTTTCTTT	CASSVITGYTEAFF
TRBJ2-5	TRBV15	.	.	TGTGCCACCAGCAGAGTAACGCAGGAGACCCAGTACTTC	CATSRVTQETQYF